This TCR beta chain was sequenced for a study of T cells in Graves' hyperthyroidism and ophthalmopathy. Points from the study as a whole: Prediction of ophthalmopathy progression came a median roughly 6.7 months pre-onset. Also found in blood were most expanded thyroid clonotypes above 0.001.

What was amplified from RNA transcripts were TCR beta CDR3 regions. During a first-round RT-PCR of the TCR CDR3, the HTBI primer set was used. TCRdb redid the calling of the multiplex PCR reads with MiXCR, one entry per CDR3 protein. This sample has about 480,000 distinct CDR3 sequences, with 20% to 25% found just once. Worth noting for this clonotype: Antigen unknown.

The CDR3 totals 12 residues. Germline assignment: CDR1 DFQATT and CDR2 SNEGSKA (reference sequence). Trimming stripped 3 bases from V and 5 bases from J, with 10 bases between. Ophthalmopathy patients all had a Clinical Activity Score of at least 3, a NOSPECS grade of at least 4 and disease under 3 months old. PBMCs were collected from an approximately 10 ml volume of fresh peripheral blood. Source material: blood. The rearrangement uses TRBV20-1 and TRBJ2-5; D is ambiguous. This receptor was obtained from a woman in her seventies with Graves' ophthalmopathy. Here the CDR3 reads CSARGGSETQYF. Written as DNA, the CDR3 is TGCAGTGCTAGGGGCGGATCGGAGACCCAGTACTTC.